These T cell receptor beta chains were read from a single sample in a study of blood T cell repertoires in COVID-19. TCRdb's copy holds only in-frame clones and misses some; the assay was immunoSEQ multiplex PCR. This table has more than 95,000 clones, 90% appearing once. The sample was peripheral blood. The receptors were gathered from a man aged 55-75 years with acute or convalescent COVID-19. Each CDR3 is given with its conserved first and last residue. Fields, in order: CDR3 DNA, CDR3 protein, J gene, clone size, D gene, V gene. The D gene is left open where the match is weak. Only part of the rows carry a size: once, few, many, or a class if the clone is expanded.

DNA: TGTGCCAGCGGTAGGGGCACTGAAGCTTTCTTT
CDR3: CASGRGTEAFF
J: TRBJ1-1
size: .
D: .
V: TRBV6-5

DNA: TGTGCCAGCTCGGAGGGGGCAAAGGGAAAACTGTTTTTT
CDR3: CASSEGAKGKLFF
J: TRBJ1-4
size: once
D: TRBD1
V: TRBV12-3/TRBV12-4

DNA: TGCGCCAGCAGCCCCTCGGGAGGGGGGACAGATACGCAGTATTTT
CDR3: CASSPSGGGTDTQYF
J: TRBJ2-3
size: .
D: TRBD2
V: TRBV4-1

DNA: TGTGCCAGCAGTCGTGGGACAGGGGGCAGAGGGAGTGAAAAACTGTTTTTT
CDR3: CASSRGTGGRGSEKLFF
J: TRBJ1-4
size: .
D: TRBD1
V: TRBV2

DNA: TGTGCCAGCAGCCCAGATGGACAGGGACCCAATCAGCCCCAGCATTTT
CDR3: CASSPDGQGPNQPQHF
J: TRBJ1-5
size: .
D: TRBD1
V: TRBV7-9

DNA: TGTGCCAGTAGTATATTGGCGGGGAGCGGGAACACTGAAGCTTTCTTT
CDR3: CASSILAGSGNTEAFF
J: TRBJ1-1
size: .
D: .
V: TRBV19

DNA: TGTGCCAGCAGTGATGAGGGACCCCAGCATTTT
CDR3: CASSDEGPQHF
J: TRBJ1-5
size: .
D: .
V: TRBV2

DNA: TGTGCCAGCTCACCAAACAGCCAAGAGACCCAGTACTTC
CDR3: CASSPNSQETQYF
J: TRBJ2-5
size: .
D: .
V: TRBV18

DNA: TGCAGCGTTGCTCAGGGTTCTTATGAAAAACTGTTTTTT
CDR3: CSVAQGSYEKLFF
J: TRBJ1-4
size: .
D: .
V: TRBV29-1

DNA: TGCGCCAGCAGCTTGGAGGGGTCCCCTGGTCAGCCCCAGCATTTT
CDR3: CASSLEGSPGQPQHF
J: TRBJ1-5
size: .
D: .
V: TRBV5-1

DNA: TGTGCCAGCAGCCATTCGGGGGGAGCTTTCTTT
CDR3: CASSHSGGAFF
J: TRBJ1-1
size: .
D: .
V: TRBV4-2

DNA: TGTGCCAGCAGCTTGGGCGCAGGGGGGACTAACTATGGCTACACCTTC
CDR3: CASSLGAGGTNYGYTF
J: TRBJ1-2
size: once
D: TRBD1
V: TRBV7-9

DNA: TGCGCCAGCACAGCACAGGGAAGTGGCGGCAATGAGCAGTTCTTC
CDR3: CASTAQGSGGNEQFF
J: TRBJ2-1
size: .
D: .
V: TRBV10-1

DNA: TGTGCCAGCTCACCTACGACTAGCGGGGGCTTAGATACGCAGTATTTT
CDR3: CASSPTTSGGLDTQYF
J: TRBJ2-3
size: .
D: TRBD2
V: TRBV18

DNA: TGTGCCAGCAGCTTGATCTGGGCCGCCCCATACGAGCAGTACTTC
CDR3: CASSLIWAAPYEQYF
J: TRBJ2-7
size: .
D: .
V: TRBV5-4

DNA: TGTGCCAGCAGCGGACAGGCCTACGAGCAGTACTTC
CDR3: CASSGQAYEQYF
J: TRBJ2-7
size: .
D: TRBD1
V: TRBV2

DNA: TGTGCCAGCAGTGACTCGGCTTACGGCTACACCTTC
CDR3: CASSDSAYGYTF
J: TRBJ1-2
size: .
D: .
V: TRBV6-4

DNA: TGTGCCAGCTCACCACTCACGAGCACAGCAGATTCACCCCTCCACTTT
CDR3: CASSPLTSTADSPLHF
J: TRBJ1-6
size: .
D: .
V: TRBV18

DNA: TGTGCCAGCAGCTTATCCCGGGGGACCTACATGAACACTGAAGCTTTCTTT
CDR3: CASSLSRGTYMNTEAFF
J: TRBJ1-1
size: .
D: .
V: TRBV7-9

DNA: TGTGCCAGTAGTATTGGTCCGGGAAAAGGCGGGGAGCTGTTTTTT
CDR3: CASSIGPGKGGELFF
J: TRBJ2-2
size: .
D: .
V: TRBV19

DNA: TGTGCCAGCAGTTACTCGACAGGGGAACCCCCTGAAGCTTTCTTT
CDR3: CASSYSTGEPPEAFF
J: TRBJ1-1
size: .
D: TRBD1
V: TRBV6-5

DNA: TGTGCCAGCAGCCCGGGACTCCTGAACACTGAAGCTTTCTTT
CDR3: CASSPGLLNTEAFF
J: TRBJ1-1
size: .
D: .
V: TRBV3-1/TRBV3-2

DNA: TGTGCCACCAGCGGACTAAAGGGGGGGACAGGGAATGGCTACACCTTC
CDR3: CATSGLKGGTGNGYTF
J: TRBJ1-2
size: .
D: TRBD1
V: TRBV15

DNA: TGTGCCAGCACCATCTCACAGGGCAAAGGCTACACCTTC
CDR3: CASTISQGKGYTF
J: TRBJ1-2
size: .
D: .
V: TRBV12-3/TRBV12-4

DNA: TGTGCCAGCTCACGCGGACGGGGGTCTGAAGCTTTCTTT
CDR3: CASSRGRGSEAFF
J: TRBJ1-1
size: .
D: .
V: TRBV18

DNA: TGTGCCAGCAGGCTGACAGGGGGCCGCGACACCATATATTTT
CDR3: CASRLTGGRDTIYF
J: TRBJ1-3
size: .
D: TRBD1
V: TRBV27

DNA: TGTGCCAGCAGTGCGGACAGGGGACTGAACACTGAAGCTTTCTTT
CDR3: CASSADRGLNTEAFF
J: TRBJ1-1
size: .
D: TRBD1
V: TRBV2

DNA: TGTGCCAGCAGCCCGGGACAGGACAACACTGAAGCTTTCTTT
CDR3: CASSPGQDNTEAFF
J: TRBJ1-1
size: .
D: TRBD1
V: TRBV9

DNA: TGTGCCAGCAGTTTATCGAACAGGGCTAGCAATCAGCCCCAGCATTTT
CDR3: CASSLSNRASNQPQHF
J: TRBJ1-5
size: .
D: .
V: TRBV27

DNA: TGTGCCAGCAGCTTACGACAGGAGAACACTGAAGCTTTCTTT
CDR3: CASSLRQENTEAFF
J: TRBJ1-1
size: .
D: .
V: TRBV5-6

DNA: TGTGCCAGCAGTGAAGGGGGCGCAATCTATGGCTACACCTTC
CDR3: CASSEGGAIYGYTF
J: TRBJ1-2
size: .
D: .
V: TRBV6-1

DNA: TGTGCCAGCTCACCACATCAGGGGGCCGATCAGCCCCAGCATTTT
CDR3: CASSPHQGADQPQHF
J: TRBJ1-5
size: .
D: TRBD1
V: TRBV18

DNA: TGCGCCAGCAGCATCCAGGGCGCAACTAATGAAAAACTGTTTTTT
CDR3: CASSIQGATNEKLFF
J: TRBJ1-4
size: once
D: .
V: TRBV5-1

DNA: TGTGCCAGCAGCCGCCTGGACTCTGGGAATTCACCCCTCCACTTT
CDR3: CASSRLDSGNSPLHF
J: TRBJ1-6
size: .
D: .
V: TRBV3-1/TRBV3-2

DNA: TGTGCCAGCAGTTTAGGTCTGACTGAAGCTTTCTTT
CDR3: CASSLGLTEAFF
J: TRBJ1-1
size: .
D: .
V: TRBV12-3/TRBV12-4

DNA: TGTGCCAGCAGCCGGGGACAGGCAACTAATGAAAAACTGTTTTTT
CDR3: CASSRGQATNEKLFF
J: TRBJ1-4
size: .
D: TRBD1
V: TRBV6-5

DNA: TGTGCCATCAGTCAACCGGGACAATACGTTTCGAACACTGAAGCTTTCTTT
CDR3: CAISQPGQYVSNTEAFF
J: TRBJ1-1
size: .
D: .
V: TRBV10-3

DNA: TGCGCCAGCAGCTCCCGGACAGGGGCGAACACTGAAGCTTTCTTT
CDR3: CASSSRTGANTEAFF
J: TRBJ1-1
size: few
D: TRBD1
V: TRBV5-1

DNA: TGTGCCAGCAGTTACACGCAATCTGGGCCCGTCTTT
CDR3: CASSYTQSGPVF
J: TRBJ1-1
size: .
D: .
V: TRBV6-6

DNA: TGTGCCAGCAGCTTAGCGACAGGCAAAAAAAACTATGGCTACACCTTC
CDR3: CASSLATGKKNYGYTF
J: TRBJ1-2
size: .
D: .
V: TRBV7-8

DNA: TGTGCCAGCAGCCGGGATTTTTATAATTCACCCCTCCACTTT
CDR3: CASSRDFYNSPLHF
J: TRBJ1-6
size: .
D: .
V: TRBV11-3

DNA: TGTGCCACCAGCAGAGATCTCTTGGACAGATATAGCAATCAGCCCCAGCATTTT
CDR3: CATSRDLLDRYSNQPQHF
J: TRBJ1-5
size: .
D: .
V: TRBV15

DNA: TGTGCCACCAGCAGAGATCGGGGAAACACCATATATTTT
CDR3: CATSRDRGNTIYF
J: TRBJ1-3
size: few
D: .
V: TRBV15

DNA: TGTGCCAGCATCCAAAGGACCAGGGGGCAGGATGGCTACACCTTC
CDR3: CASIQRTRGQDGYTF
J: TRBJ1-2
size: .
D: TRBD1
V: TRBV2

DNA: TGCGCCAGCAGATTGGCCAGTGGGACAGGGGGCAATGAGCAGTTCTTC
CDR3: CASRLASGTGGNEQFF
J: TRBJ2-1
size: few
D: TRBD1
V: TRBV5-1

DNA: TGTGCTAGTGGTTTACAGGGGAACACTGAAGCTTTCTTT
CDR3: CASGLQGNTEAFF
J: TRBJ1-1
size: .
D: .
V: TRBV12-5

DNA: TGTGCCTTTAGGACAGTTAGCTCCTATAATTCACCCCTCCACTTT
CDR3: CAFRTVSSYNSPLHF
J: TRBJ1-6
size: once
D: .
V: TRBV30

DNA: TGTGCCAGCAGTTACTCGTGGGGGGGGACTGAAGCTTTCTTT
CDR3: CASSYSWGGTEAFF
J: TRBJ1-1
size: .
D: .
V: TRBV6-2/TRBV6-3

DNA: TGTGCCAGCAGCCAAGGAACAGGGGAGAGGTGGACTGAAGCTTTCTTT
CDR3: CASSQGTGERWTEAFF
J: TRBJ1-1
size: .
D: TRBD1
V: TRBV3-1/TRBV3-2